One sample yielded the 13 T cell receptor beta chains listed below, sequenced in a study of T cell responses to AZD1222 COVID-19 vaccine (dated by TCRdb to the early 2020s). The sample's time point label is to be understood as: baseline before first vaccination. Library creation used the immunoSEQ multiplex PCR assay. In its TCRdb copy, this immuneACCESS table keeps in-frame sequences only and misses some clones. Where compared with another copy, unresolved V genes explain less than half of these, and the others have no known cause. The sample table contains fewer than 120,000 clones; only one count was recorded for around 90% of them. The top ten hold around 1.5% of the sample. The source was peripheral blood, collected on day 0 of AZD1222 vaccination. These receptors originate from an adult in good health.

The rearrangement links TRBV19 to TRBJ1-5; D is uncertain. Germline V gene data show CDR1 as LNHDA and CDR2 as SQIVND (reference sequence). The CDR3 totals 17 residues. Between the trimmed V and J ends, which lost 2 bases and 3 bases, there was a span of 17 bases. This CDR3 reads CASSISSGLAVNQPQHF. The CDR3, as DNA: TGTGCCAGTAGTATATCTTCAGGATTGGCAGTCAATCAGCCCCAGCATTTT.

This chain joins TRBV7-9 and TRBJ2-1; TRBD1 agrees at 11 bases. The CDR3 is 16 residues long. Germline V gene sequence: CDR1 SEHNR, CDR2 FQNEAQ (reference sequence). Trimming removed 5 bases from V and 8 bases from J; junction bases left unmatched: 11. For the CDR3, the DNA is TGTGCCAGCAGCCTAACACGGGACAGGGGGATCGATGAGCAGTTCTTC. Amino acids: CASSLTRDRGIDEQFF.

This chain uses TRBV19 with TRBJ1-2; 10 bases are shared with TRBD1. CDR1 LNHDA and CDR2 SQIVND come from the germline V gene (reference sequence). CDR3 length: 15 residues. Trimming took 7 bases from V and 3 from J; bases not matched to a gene: 8. The CDR3 DNA follows: TGTGCCAGTAAGAGGTCGGACAGGGGGGACTATGGCTACACCTTC. It translates to CASKRSDRGDYGYTF. The complete variable domain, with remaining parts taken from reference TRBV19 and TRBJ1-2, reads DGGITQSPKYLFRKEGQNVTLSCEQNLNHDAMYWYRQDPGQGLRLIYYSQIVNDFQKGDIAEGYSVSREKKESFPLTVTSAQKNPTAFYLCASKRSDRGDYGYTFGSGTRLTVV.

This clone was recorded only once. The gene calls are TRBV15 and TRBJ1-2; D might be TRBD1 (5 bases). The CDR3 spans 17 residues. The germline V gene encodes CDR1 LNHNV and CDR2 YYDKDF (reference sequence). Trimming took 0 bases from V and 4 from J, leaving 18 bases between them. The CDR3 DNA sequence: TGTGCCACCAGCAGAGATAAGGGAGGGGTCCCGGGCTATGGCTACACCTTC. Its protein product is CATSRDKGGVPGYGYTF.

Notes on this clone: Other DNA sequences in this specimen translate into the identical CDR3. The chain couples TRBV5-1 to TRBJ1-6; no clear D gene. Between the trimmed V and J ends, which lost 0 bases and 0 bases, there was a span of 7 bases. The V gene's germline CDR1 is SGHRS and CDR2 YFSETQ. The CDR3 contains 16 residues. The DNA of the CDR3 is TGCGCCAGCAGCTTGGACCAGAGCTCCTATAATTCACCCCTCCACTTT. Its translation is CASSLDQSSYNSPLHF.

CDR3 nucleotides: TGTGCCAGCAGTTACGCGATTTCCCCAAGCGTCCTGACTTTC. The encoded protein is CASSYAISPSVLTF. The chain uses TRBV6-5 and TRBJ2-6; no clear D. Looked up from germline, CDR1 is MNHEY and CDR2 is SVGAGI. V dropped 2 bases and J dropped 12 bases, with 14 bases sitting between them. CDR3 length: 14 residues.

The chain has TRBV5-1 and TRBJ2-5, with TRBD1 as a possible D gene (5 bases). V was clipped by 3 bases and J by 5 bases, with 11 bases between them. This CDR3 is built from 13 residues. From germline, CDR1 is SGHRS and CDR2 YFSETQ. This CDR3 is CASSSQGSETQYF. In nucleotides, the CDR3 is TGCGCCAGCAGCTCCCAGGGATCCGAGACCCAGTACTTC.

This chain joins TRBV15 and TRBJ1-5; 8 nucleotides agree with TRBD1. CDR3 size: 15 residues. In germline, CDR1 is LNHNV, CDR2 YYDKDF (reference sequence). V lost 4 bases to trimming and J lost 10 bases; unmatched junction nucleotides: 12. DNA of the CDR3: TGTGCCACCAGCATCGCGGCACAGGGGGATTCCCCCCAGCATTTT. Translating gives CATSIAAQGDSPQHF. Full variable domain (missing parts from reference TRBV15 and TRBJ1-5): DAMVIQNPRYQVTQFGKPVTLSCSQTLNHNVMYWYQQKSSQAPKLLFHYYDKDFNNEADTPDNFQSRRPNTSFCFLDIRSPGLGDTAMYLCATSIAAQGDSPQHFGDGTRLSIL.

The sample holds one count of this clone. The chain's CDR3 is CASSQSGNTEAFF. DNA of the CDR3: TGTGCCAGCAGCCAGTCAGGGAACACTGAAGCTTTCTTT. The chain recombines TRBV11-2 with TRBJ1-1, with D uncertain. CDR1 is SGHAT and CDR2 is FQNNGV in the germline V gene. The CDR3 has 13 amino acids. V was clipped by 5 bases and J by 1 base, with 8 bases between them.

This clone was observed a single time. This sample also contains other DNA sequences that code for the same CDR3. The V and J genes are TRBV3-1 (or the pseudogene TRBV3-2) and TRBJ2-1, with 9 positions matching TRBD2. The V and J ends lost 0 bases and 4 bases, in that order; junction bases with no gene match: 4. The CDR3 has 16 residues. Germline V CDR1 and CDR2: LGHDT, YNNKEL (reference sequence). The CDR3 DNA sequence: TGTGCCAGCAGCCAAGATCGGCTAGCGGGATACAATGAGCAGTTCTTC. Its protein product is CASSQDRLAGYNEQFF.

V and J are TRBV2 and TRBJ2-7, with 8 bases lining up with TRBD1. Germline V CDR1 and CDR2: SNHLY, FYNNEI. V lost 6 bases, J lost 1 base, and 8 bases stayed unmatched. This CDR3 is 15 amino acids long. The CDR3 bases are TGTGCCAGCAGCGCGGACAGGGCAGAATCCTACGAGCAGTACTTC. It encodes CASSADRAESYEQYF.

The chain recombines TRBV27 with TRBJ2-7; D not resolved. Trimming removed 2 bases from V and 0 bases from J, with 11 bases in between. Germline V gene lookup returns CDR1 MNHEY and CDR2 SMNVEV (reference sequence). The CDR3 spans 15 residues. CDR3 loop: CASSLGQAPSYEQYF. The CDR3, as DNA: TGTGCCAGCAGTTTAGGGCAGGCTCCCTCCTACGAGCAGTACTTC.

The rearrangement joins TRBV6-4 to TRBJ2-1; a weak D match, TRBD2 (5 bases). The CDR3 runs to 16 residues. Germline values: CDR1 MRHNA, CDR2 SNTAGT. V was clipped by 4 bases and J by 8 bases, with 21 bases between them. CDR3 sequence: CASSAVSGTDMDEQFF. CDR3 DNA sequence: TGTGCCAGCAGTGCGGTAAGCGGTACTGACATGGATGAGCAGTTCTTC.